This is a list of T cell receptor beta chains from one sample in a study of T-cell reconstitution after alpha-beta-depleted transplantation in children. One entry per CDR3 protein, called by TCRdb with MiXCR from the PCR reads. The top ten clones hold 29% of a sample with some 460,000 distinct CDR3 sequences, under 20% of them seen once. The source was PBMCs, mostly from graft donor cells, collected 360 days after TCRalphabeta/CD19-depleted stem cell transplant. The receptors originated from a boy in the first two years of life who had a stem cell transplant for Wiskott-Aldrich syndrome, so the T cells may come from the graft donor. Each CDR3 is given with its conserved first and last residue. A D gene is named only where the DNA matches it firmly. Not all rows give a size; the values are once, few, many and, for expanded clones, a class.

d_call j_call clone_size v_call cdr3_aa cdr3_nt
NA TRBJ2-3 NA TRBV4-3 CASSQDRTASTDTQYF TGCGCCAGCAGCCAAGATCGCACAGCTAGCACAGATACGCAGTATTTT
NA TRBJ1-1 NA TRBV3-1 CASSSHYGTEAFF TGTGCCAGCAGCTCTCATTATGGCACTGAAGCTTTCTTT
TRBD2 TRBJ2-1 NA TRBV10-3 CATRGTSGSEQFF TGTGCCACTCGCGGGACTAGCGGGAGTGAGCAGTTCTTC
NA TRBJ2-5 few TRBV21-1 CASSKEERLAGDVGETQYF TGTGCCAGCAGCAAAGAGGAAAGACTAGCGGGAGATGTTGGAGAGACCCAGTACTTC
NA TRBJ2-6 few TRBV7-9 CASSLAVSGANVLTF TGTGCCAGCAGCTTAGCGGTCTCTGGGGCCAACGTCCTGACTTTC
NA TRBJ2-1 NA TRBV7-2 CASSLNGYNEQFF TGTGCCAGCAGCTTAAACGGGTACAATGAGCAGTTCTTC
NA TRBJ2-2 few TRBV29-1 CSAYVHGSTGELFF TGCAGCGCGTACGTCCATGGGAGCACCGGGGAGCTGTTTTTT
NA TRBJ2-3 few TRBV24-1 CATSDRGSLTDTQYF TGTGCCACCAGTGATAGGGGCAGCCTCACAGATACGCAGTATTTT
TRBD2 TRBJ2-3 NA TRBV20-1 CSARGLAGPTDTQYF TGCAGTGCTAGAGGACTAGCGGGACCCACAGATACGCAGTATTTT
NA TRBJ2-4 few TRBV7-6 CASSADPRAKNIQYF TGTGCCAGCAGCGCAGACCCTCGGGCCAAAAACATTCAGTACTTC
NA TRBJ2-7 NA TRBV29-1 CSVVGTRSYEQYF TGCAGCGTTGTGGGGACCCGCTCCTACGAGCAGTACTTC
NA TRBJ2-7 few TRBV7-6 CASSAVYSDGEQYF TGTGCCAGCAGCGCGGTGTATTCCGATGGCGAGCAGTACTTC
NA TRBJ1-2 few TRBV29-1 CSARAARGYYGYTF TGCAGCGCTCGAGCGGCCCGCGGCTACTATGGCTACACCTTC
NA TRBJ2-7 few TRBV10-3 CAISEIPNRGGNSYEQYF TGTGCCATCAGTGAGATTCCCAACAGGGGGGGGAACTCCTACGAGCAGTACTTC
NA TRBJ2-7 few TRBV3-1 CASSQGGGISYEQYF TGTGCCAGCAGCCAAGGGGGTGGGATCTCCTACGAGCAGTACTTC
TRBD1 TRBJ2-7 NA TRBV27 CASSKHRGVLDEQYF TGTGCCAGCAGTAAACACAGGGGCGTCCTAGACGAGCAGTACTTC
TRBD2 TRBJ2-7 few TRBV28 CASSLLSQTGGFYEQYF TGTGCCAGCAGTTTATTGAGCCAGACGGGGGGATTCTACGAGCAGTACTTC
NA TRBJ2-6 NA TRBV10-2 CASSLFVPLPGRGTSGANVLTF TGCGCCAGCAGTCTCTTCGTCCCCCTCCCCGGCAGGGGGACTTCTGGGGCCAACGTCCTGACTTTC
NA TRBJ2-4 NA TRBV7-9 CASSAYRVSAKNIQYF TGTGCCAGCAGCGCGTACAGGGTTAGCGCCAAAAACATTCAGTACTTC
TRBD1 TRBJ2-5 NA TRBV5-1 CASSPQGANKTQYF TGCGCCAGCAGCCCACAGGGGGCTAATAAGACCCAGTACTTC
NA TRBJ1-5 few TRBV4-1 CASSQGLGLINQPQHF TGCGCCAGCAGCCAAGGACTCGGCCTCATCAATCAGCCCCAGCATTTT
NA TRBJ2-1 few TRBV4-2 CASSQDLVSSEDNEQFF TGTGCCAGCAGCCAAGATTTAGTGTCTAGCGAGGACAATGAGCAGTTCTTC
NA TRBJ1-1 NA TRBV11-2 CASSLAARLNTEAFF TGTGCCAGCAGCTTAGCAGCACGCCTGAACACTGAAGCTTTCTTT
NA TRBJ2-2 few TRBV20-1 CSAPLPSWYNTGELFF TGCAGTGCACCCCTTCCTAGCTGGTATAACACCGGGGAGCTGTTTTTT
NA TRBJ2-5 NA TRBV11-2 CASSQMELFKETQYF TGTGCCAGCAGCCAGATGGAACTATTCAAAGAGACCCAGTACTTC
NA TRBJ1-2 few TRBV12-3/TRBV12-4 CASSFGSKSNYGYTF TGTGCCAGCAGTTTCGGTTCCAAATCTAACTATGGCTACACCTTC
NA TRBJ1-2 few TRBV6-2/TRBV6-3 CASSYYRDGGYTF TGTGCCAGCAGTTACTACAGGGACGGAGGCTACACCTTC
TRBD1 TRBJ2-5 NA TRBV10-3 CAIQGQGPQYF TGTGCCATCCAGGGACAGGGGCCCCAGTACTTC
NA TRBJ1-5 NA TRBV29-1 CSVEDRGQPQHF TGCAGCGTTGAGGACAGAGGTCAGCCCCAGCATTTT
NA TRBJ2-7 NA TRBV28 CASSFPYQGYEQYF TGTGCCAGCAGTTTCCCCTACCAGGGCTACGAGCAGTACTTC
NA TRBJ2-3 few TRBV4-1 CASSHAVADTQYF TGCGCCAGCAGCCACGCGGTCGCAGATACGCAGTATTTT
TRBD2 TRBJ2-3 few TRBV4-3 CASSPGGVGQYF TGCGCCAGCAGCCCGGGAGGAGTGGGGCAGTATTTT
TRBD1 TRBJ2-2 NA TRBV2 CASSTRDRGGGELFF TGTGCCAGCAGTACCCGGGACAGGGGTGGCGGGGAGCTGTTTTTT
NA TRBJ2-1 few TRBV7-2 CASSLLSSSYNEQFF TGTGCCAGCAGCTTATTGTCCAGCTCCTACAATGAGCAGTTCTTC
NA TRBJ2-3 NA TRBV10-3 CAITPDRTVDTQYF TGTGCCATCACTCCGGACAGAACAGTAGATACGCAGTATTTT
NA TRBJ2-2 NA TRBV12-3/TRBV12-4 CASSFRGAGPSNTGELFF TGTGCCAGCAGTTTTAGGGGAGCGGGCCCATCGAACACCGGGGAGCTGTTTTTT
NA TRBJ1-6 NA TRBV4-1 CASSQDKYSPLHF TGCGCCAGCAGCCAAGATAAGTATTCACCCCTCCACTTT
NA TRBJ2-2 few TRBV5-1 CASGMTGPNTGELFF TGCGCCAGCGGTATGACAGGTCCAAACACCGGGGAGCTGTTTTTT
TRBD1 TRBJ2-1 NA TRBV7-9 CASSSPTGGIFKNEQFF TGTGCCAGCAGCTCCCCAACAGGGGGAATCTTTAAAAATGAGCAGTTCTTC
NA TRBJ2-7 few TRBV10-3 CAISDLRGYGYEQYF TGTGCCATCAGTGACCTCAGGGGTTACGGCTACGAGCAGTACTTC
TRBD1 TRBJ1-2 NA TRBV12-3/TRBV12-4 CASSLGQGLDGYTF TGTGCCAGCAGTTTGGGACAGGGGTTGGATGGCTACACCTTC
TRBD2 TRBJ2-7 few TRBV12-3/TRBV12-4 CASSPHGAGVYEQYF TGTGCCAGCAGTCCCCACGGGGCGGGGGTCTACGAGCAGTACTTC
TRBD2 TRBJ2-3 NA TRBV28 CASTSTSADTQYF TGTGCCAGCACCTCCACTAGCGCCGATACGCAGTATTTT
TRBD2 TRBJ2-1 NA TRBV6-2/TRBV6-3 CASSYTAGVRDEQFF TGTGCCAGCAGTTACACGGCGGGAGTTAGGGATGAGCAGTTCTTC
TRBD2 TRBJ2-7 few TRBV4-3 CASSQGSGGTYEQYF TGCGCCAGCAGCCAAGGGTCGGGAGGGACCTACGAGCAGTACTTC
NA TRBJ2-1 few TRBV11-2 CASSSYLYNEQFF TGTGCCAGCAGCTCTTACCTCTACAATGAGCAGTTCTTC
TRBD2 TRBJ2-1 few TRBV5-1 CASSSLAGSSYNEQFF TGCGCCAGCAGCTCTTTAGCGGGGAGCTCCTACAATGAGCAGTTCTTC
TRBD1 TRBJ2-7 few TRBV5-1 CASSPQTGAGEQYF TGCGCCAGCAGCCCCCAGACAGGGGCGGGGGAGCAGTACTTC
NA TRBJ2-6 NA TRBV10-3 CAISENTGSSGANVLTF TGTGCCATCAGTGAAAACACGGGAAGCAGTGGGGCCAACGTCCTGACTTTC
NA TRBJ2-1 NA TRBV6-2/TRBV6-3 CASSPRLGGYNEQFF TGTGCCAGCAGTCCCAGACTAGGGGGGTACAATGAGCAGTTCTTC
NA TRBJ2-4 NA TRBV28 CASSSIRDCYF TGTGCCAGCAGTTCAATCCGGGACTGTTACTTC
NA TRBJ2-1 few TRBV3-1 CASSQAGLNEQFF TGTGCCAGCAGCCAAGCGGGGCTGAATGAGCAGTTCTTC